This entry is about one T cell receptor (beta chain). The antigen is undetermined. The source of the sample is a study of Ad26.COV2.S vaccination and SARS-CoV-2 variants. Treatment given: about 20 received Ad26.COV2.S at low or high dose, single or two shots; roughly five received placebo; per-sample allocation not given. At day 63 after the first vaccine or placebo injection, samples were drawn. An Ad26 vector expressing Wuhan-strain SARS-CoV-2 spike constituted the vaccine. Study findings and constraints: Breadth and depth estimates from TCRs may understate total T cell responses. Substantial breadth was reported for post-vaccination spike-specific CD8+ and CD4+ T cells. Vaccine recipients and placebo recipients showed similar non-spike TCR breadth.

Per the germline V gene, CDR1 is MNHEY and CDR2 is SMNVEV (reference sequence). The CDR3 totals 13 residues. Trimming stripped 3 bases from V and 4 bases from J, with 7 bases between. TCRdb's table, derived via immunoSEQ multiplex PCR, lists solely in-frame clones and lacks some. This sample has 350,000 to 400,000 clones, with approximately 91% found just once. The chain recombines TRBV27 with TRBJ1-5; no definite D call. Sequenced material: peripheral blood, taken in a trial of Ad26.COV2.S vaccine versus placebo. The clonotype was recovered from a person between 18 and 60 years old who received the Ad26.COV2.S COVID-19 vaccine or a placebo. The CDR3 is CASSFLGNQPQHF. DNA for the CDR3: TGTGCCAGCAGTTTTCTAGGAAATCAGCCCCAGCATTTT.